The text below deals with one TCR beta chain. This entry comes from a study of blood T cell repertoires in COVID-19. Germline CDR1 is ENHRY and CDR2 is SYGVKD. The junction had 25 bases not matched to a gene; V was cut back by 10 bases and J by 10 bases. This CDR3 has 17 residues. The table came from immunoSEQ multiplex PCR; TCRdb's copy has only in-frame clones and leaves some out. Altogether approximately 60,000 clones are present, roughly three quarters being singletons, with the ten largest covering about a fifth. The chain carries TRBV10-3 and TRBJ1-2; 9 bases line up with TRBD1. The clonotype originates from a woman at least 80 years old with active or convalescent COVID-19. The source material was peripheral blood. CDR3 sequence: CATQRTIGGTGNQVYTF. DNA for the CDR3: TGTGCCACCCAAAGGACTATAGGCGGGACAGGGAATCAGGTCTACACCTTC.